The 14 T cell receptor beta chains below come from one sample, sequenced in a study of neurological immune-mediated disorders. Via MiXCR, TCRdb re-called the 5' RACE reads, giving one row per CDR3 protein. The sample carries 80,000 or so distinct CDR3 sequences, roughly 9% recorded once. The sample consisted of PBMCs. The receptors were sampled from a man over 45 in good health.

This clonotype was detected ten times or more. This chain links TRBV5-5 with TRBJ1-5, with D unclear. This CDR3 is 16 amino acids long. Germline V gene sequence: CDR1 SGHKS, CDR2 YYEKEE (reference sequence). Trimming stripped 0 bases from V and 5 bases from J, with 15 bases between. This CDR3 is CASSLGMGFGDQPQHF. In DNA form, the CDR3 reads TGTGCCAGCAGCTTGGGGATGGGGTTCGGAGATCAGCCCCAGCATTTT.

V is TRBV3-1 and J is TRBJ1-4, with TRBD1 identical over 7 bases. CDR1 and CDR2 (germline): LGHDT, YNNKEL (reference sequence). The ends lost 2 bases at V and 5 bases at J; junction bases unmatched: 2. This CDR3 has 14 residues. This CDR3 is CASSQRTGNEKLFF. The DNA for the CDR3 is TGTGCCAGCAGCCAACGGACAGGAAATGAAAAACTGTTTTTT.

This clonotype was counted once. No conserved phenylalanine or tryptophan ends this CDR3, so it is likely a read error. This chain connects TRBV12-3 or TRBV12-4 to TRBJ2-7; 8 positions match TRBD1. This CDR3 is 14 amino acids long. Trimming at V came to 5 bases and at J to 3 bases, leaving 6 bases not matched to a gene. The CDR3 sequence is CASSPGQGGYEQYS. The DNA for the CDR3 is TGTGCCAGCAGTCCAGGACAGGGTGGCTACGAGCAGTACTCC.

This clonotype appeared many times. The rearrangement uses TRBV12-3 or TRBV12-4 and TRBJ2-1, with D possibly matching TRBD2 (6 bases). The CDR3 extends over 14 amino acids. V was shortened by 7 bases and J by 9 bases, with 19 bases between the two germline ends. CDR3 in amino acids: CASTPRGISGEQFF. DNA for the CDR3: TGTGCCAGCACCCCACGGGGGATTTCGGGTGAGCAGTTCTTC.

This clonotype was recorded many times. The V call is TRBV5-1, the J call TRBJ1-6; no reliable D call. This CDR3 has 16 residues. Trimming cost V 0 bases and J 9 bases, with 16 bases left between them. The germline V gene encodes CDR1 SGHRS and CDR2 YFSETQ. The CDR3 protein is CASSLGILENISPLHF. CDR3 nucleotides: TGCGCCAGCAGCTTGGGGATCCTCGAAAATATTTCACCCCTCCACTTT.

This clonotype was observed many times. The rearrangement uses TRBV20-1 and TRBJ1-5; tentative D call: TRBD1 (5 bases). Deletions cut 3 bases from V and 5 bases from J, with 11 bases between. CDR3 size: 13 residues. Germline V CDR1 and CDR2: DFQATT, SNEGSKA (reference sequence). The CDR3 sequence is CSARKGTDQPQHF. The CDR3 region has the DNA TGCAGTGCTAGGAAGGGGACTGATCAGCCCCAGCATTTT.

This clonotype was seen at least ten times. The V and J genes are TRBV27 and TRBJ1-1; D is ambiguous. Trimming stripped 0 bases from V and 4 bases from J, with 15 bases between. This CDR3 is 16 amino acids long. Germline assignment: CDR1 MNHEY and CDR2 SMNVEV (reference sequence). The CDR3 DNA follows: TGTGCCAGCAGTTTATCGAGCATCAGAGTACTCACTGAAGCTTTCTTT. Protein sequence: CASSLSSIRVLTEAFF.

This chain joins TRBV7-9 and TRBJ2-1; 10 bases are shared with TRBD2. This CDR3 comprises 18 residues. J lost 8 bases, V lost 0 bases, and 13 bases had no gene match. Per the germline V gene, CDR1 is SEHNR and CDR2 is FQNEAQ (reference sequence). In DNA, the CDR3 is TGTGCCAGCAGCTTAGCCCCCTCTAGCGGGAGACGTTCGGATGAGCAGTTCTTC. It translates to CASSLAPSSGRRSDEQFF.

The table lists this clonotype with many counts. The chain joins TRBV12-3 or TRBV12-4 to TRBJ1-6, with 9 nucleotides matching TRBD1. The CDR3 is 14 residues long. V trimming: 5 bases; J trimming: 10 bases; junction bases outside the gene matches: 6. CDR3 protein: CASSPTGGESPLHF. As DNA, the CDR3 is TGTGCCAGCAGTCCGACAGGGGGAGAGTCACCCCTCCACTTT.

This clonotype was seen repeatedly, ten times or more. An end of the junction does not agree with germline; a read error may underlie this. The gene calls are TRBV12-3 or TRBV12-4 and TRBJ2-7; TRBD1 aligns across 10 bases. The CDR3 is 14 residues long. The CDR3 region is CASSFGTGAYEQYF. The CDR3 DNA reads as TGCGCCAGCAGCTTTGGGACAGGGGCCTACGAGCAGTACTTC.

The table lists this clonotype with many counts. The gene calls are TRBV27 and TRBJ2-7; D gene unclear. With 6 bases removed from V and 2 bases from J, the gap between germline ends came to 11 bases. CDR1 and CDR2 (germline): MNHEY, SMNVEV (reference sequence). The CDR3 is 13 amino acids. CDR3 sequence: CASSPGPTYEQYF. The CDR3 nucleotides read TGTGCCAGCAGCCCCGGGCCCACCTACGAGCAGTACTTC.

This clonotype was picked up many times. This chain connects TRBV20-1 to TRBJ1-5; D unresolved. Trimming left V 4 bases short and J 2 bases short, with 15 bases between. The germline CDR1 and CDR2 sequences are DFQATT and SNEGSKA (reference sequence). The CDR3 extends over 15 amino acids. The CDR3 nucleotides are TGCAGTGCTACTAAGAACTTGTTAGGCAATCAGCCCCAGCATTTT. Amino acids: CSATKNLLGNQPQHF.

Ten or more counts support this clonotype. The chain uses TRBV9 and TRBJ2-1, with 7 positions matching TRBD2. V shed 4 bases, J shed 7 bases, and the junction held 14 bases outside the gene matches. Germline values: CDR1 SGDLS, CDR2 YYNGEE. There are 16 residues in the CDR3. CDR3 loop: CASSSWSAGVGNEQFF. The CDR3 DNA reads as TGTGCCAGCAGCTCCTGGAGCGCGGGAGTAGGAAATGAGCAGTTCTTC. Based on the CDR3 plus reference TRBV9 and TRBJ2-1, the full variable domain is DSGVTQTPKHLITATGQRVTLRCSPRSGDLSVYWYQQSLDQGLQFLIQYYNGEERAKGNILERFSAQQFPDLHSELNLSSLELGDSALYFCASSSWSAGVGNEQFFGPGTRLTVL.

Ten or more counts support this clonotype. V gene TRBV20-1 combines with J gene TRBJ2-5, with 9 bases matching TRBD2. The CDR3 sequence is 15 residues long. V dropped 6 bases and J dropped 7; count of bases not matched to a gene: 15. Germline-derived CDR1 and CDR2 are DFQATT and SNEGSKA (reference sequence). CDR3 sequence reads: CSAPGGREGFTTQYF. The CDR3 nucleotides read TGCAGTGCCCCTGGAGGGCGGGAGGGTTTCACGACCCAGTACTTC.